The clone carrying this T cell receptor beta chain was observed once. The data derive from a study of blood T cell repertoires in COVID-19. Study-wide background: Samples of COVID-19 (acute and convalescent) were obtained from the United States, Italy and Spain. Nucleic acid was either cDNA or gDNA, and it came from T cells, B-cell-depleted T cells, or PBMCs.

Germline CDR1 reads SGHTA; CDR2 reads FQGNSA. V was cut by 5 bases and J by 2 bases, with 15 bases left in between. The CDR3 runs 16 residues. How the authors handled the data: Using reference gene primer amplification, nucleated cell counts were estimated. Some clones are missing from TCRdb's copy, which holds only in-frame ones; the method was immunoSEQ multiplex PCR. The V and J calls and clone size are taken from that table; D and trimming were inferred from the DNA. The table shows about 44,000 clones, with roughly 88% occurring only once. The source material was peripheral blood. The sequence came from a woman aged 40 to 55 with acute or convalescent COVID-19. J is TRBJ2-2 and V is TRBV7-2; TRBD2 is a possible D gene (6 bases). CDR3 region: CASSLRPGLNTGELFF. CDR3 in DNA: TGTGCCAGCAGCCTAAGGCCGGGACTCAACACCGGGGAGCTGTTTTTT.